This T cell receptor beta chain was captured by sequencing in a study of T-cell reconstitution after alpha-beta-depleted transplantation in children. Findings and limits, study-wide: T cells produced anew were the main source of T-cell counts and diversity one year after transplant. The high TCRbeta diversity at day 60 in some patients came from surviving recipient T cells and thymic progenitors.

CDR3 length: 14 residues. V was pared by 3 bases and J by 6 bases, with 4 bases of the junction left unmatched. In its sample, this clonotype was seen many times. Antigen specificity is unknown. A TCRbeta library incorporating unique molecular identifiers was prepared. Using its own MiXCR run on the PCR reads, TCRdb lists one record per CDR3 protein. The sample has about 170,000 distinct CDR3 sequences; 11% are singletons. This sequence was found in a boy aged 2 to 9 with acute myeloid leukemia, due to receive a stem cell transplant. The rearrangement links TRBV12-3 or TRBV12-4 to TRBJ1-2; the match to TRBD1 covers 10 bases. Sequences were derived from PBMCs, sampled before TCRalphabeta/CD19-depleted stem cell transplant. CDR3 loop: CASSFYGTGDGYTF. The CDR3 DNA sequence: TGTGCCAGCAGTTTTTACGGGACAGGGGATGGCTACACCTTC.